This T cell receptor beta chain emerged from a study of T cells in Graves' hyperthyroidism and ophthalmopathy. This clonotype was seen more than once but under ten times. Germline V gene data show CDR1 as MNHEY and CDR2 as SMNVEV (reference sequence). There are 11 residues in the CDR3. With 8 bases removed from V and 2 bases from J, the gap between germline ends came to 6 bases. Using RNA transcripts as the source, TCR beta CDR3 regions were amplified. TCR CDR3 underwent first-round RT-PCR with the HTBI primer set. TCRdb processed the multiplex PCR reads anew with MiXCR; each CDR3 protein has one entry. The sample comprises about 320,000 distinct CDR3 sequences, roughly 17% of which are singletons, and around 35% rests with the top ten.

The sequence came from a man aged 25 to 45 with Graves' hyperthyroidism. V is TRBV27 and J is TRBJ1-1; D unresolved. The sequencing sample was made of blood. The CDR3 loop reads CASGKNTEAFF. CDR3 coding DNA: TGTGCCAGCGGTAAAAACACTGAAGCTTTCTTT.